This T cell receptor beta chain was retrieved from a study of shared clonotypes between healthy human individuals. In the study overall: Each donor's CD8 memory used one plate, CD8 naive two, each CD4 subset three.

This CDR3 has 13 residues. V dropped 4 bases and J dropped 5 bases, with 12 bases sitting between them. Germline CDR1 reads SGHKS; CDR2 reads YYEKEE (reference sequence). Several immunoSEQ plates held equal portions of the genomic DNA taken from each subset. Sequencing was performed with immunoSEQ multiplex PCR; in TCRdb, only in-frame clones are kept and a portion is missing. In the table there are a few hundred thousand clones, about 70% of which are singletons. The chain combines TRBV5-5 with TRBJ1-2; D possibly corresponds to TRBD1 (6 bases). The sample comprised memory CD4+ T cells sorted from blood. Subset meaning: CD45RA-negative fraction. The TCR sequence derives from a man aged 25-45 years in good health. CDR3 residues: CASSRGQDYGYTF. DNA for the CDR3: TGTGCCAGCAGCCGGGGACAAGATTATGGCTACACCTTC.